Below, 31 T cell receptor beta chains from the same sample are listed, as sequenced in a study of CXCR3-negative and CXCR3-positive naive CD8 T cells. Their antigen targets remain unknown. It was by 5' RACE with UMI labels that the TRB cDNA libraries were prepared. TCRdb re-called the 5' RACE reads; one entry per CDR3 protein, DNA not given. This repertoire includes 120,000 to 150,000 distinct CDR3 sequences. Study-wide points: Against CXCR3-negative naive cells, CXCR3-positive naive cells showed more hydrophobic TRB CDR3s.

Sample: naive CXCR3+ CD8+ T cells from blood. This sample's subset: CD45RO-CCR7+CD27+CD95- naive CD8+ T cells expressing CXCR3 (TNR3+). The receptors shown here come from a human donor in good health. Some clones in this sample may be carry-over from other donors' samples.

J is TRBJ1-1 and V is TRBV5-1; TCRdb calls TRBD1, which cannot be checked without DNA. CDR3 length equals 15 residues. Germline V gene lookup returns CDR1 SGHRS and CDR2 YFSETQ. The CDR3 sequence: CASSSRDSRDTEAFF.

The chain couples TRBV29-1 to TRBJ1-2; TCRdb proposes TRBD1, but this gene call is untestable without DNA. Germline V gene lookup returns CDR1 SQVTM and CDR2 ANQGSEA. The CDR3 runs 13 residues. CDR3 protein: CSVQGLLNYGYTF.

This chain joins TRBV29-1 and TRBJ2-2. This CDR3 has 15 amino acids. Looked up from germline, CDR1 is SQVTM and CDR2 is ANQGSEA. CDR3 protein: CSVAWLGSNTGELFF.

The chain recombines TRBV6-6 with TRBJ1-1. CDR1 is MNHNY, CDR2 SVGAGI, per germline (reference sequence). CDR3 length equals 15 residues. The CDR3 is CASSYPGWKDTEAFF.

The chain combines TRBV30 with TRBJ2-1. The CDR3 is made up of 16 amino acids. Germline V gives CDR1 GTSNPN, CDR2 SVGIG (reference sequence). The CDR3 loop is CAWSHPAIGAHNEQFF.

The rearrangement links TRBV30 to TRBJ1-4; TCRdb's assignment of TRBD1 cannot be checked, as there is no DNA. Germline lookup yields CDR1 GTSNPN and CDR2 SVGIG (reference sequence). This CDR3 is 13 amino acids long. The CDR3 sequence: CASTGATNEKLFF.

The rearrangement uses TRBV7-6 and TRBJ2-2. From germline, CDR1 is SGHVS and CDR2 FNYEAQ. There are 15 residues in the CDR3. The CDR3 protein is CASSLGWIHTGELFF.

This chain uses TRBV12-3 or TRBV12-4 with TRBJ1-5. The CDR3 has 14 residues. The chain's CDR3 is CASSRTAANQPQHF.

The CDR3 loop reads CASSAGGQGTYEQYF. This chain uses TRBV27 with TRBJ2-7; the TCRdb D gene call, TRBD1, has no DNA to confirm it. Germline V gene sequence: CDR1 MNHEY, CDR2 SMNVEV (reference sequence). The CDR3 contains 15 residues.

V is TRBV29-1 and J is TRBJ1-4; no DNA is available, so the TRBD1 call from TCRdb remains unchecked. The length of the CDR3 is 13 residues. The germline CDR1 and CDR2 sequences are SQVTM and ANQGSEA. CDR3 loop: CSVGDRANEKLFF.

The V gene is TRBV4-1, the J gene TRBJ2-5; lacking DNA, the TRBD2 call made by TCRdb goes unchecked. Germline V gives CDR1 MGHRA, CDR2 YSYEKL. The CDR3 runs to 13 residues. The CDR3 is CASSVGPQETQYF.

This sequence joins TRBV5-1 and TRBJ2-1. This CDR3 region has 17 residues. Looked up from germline, CDR1 is SGHRS and CDR2 is YFSETQ. The CDR3 sequence: CASSLGLGLSSYNEQFF. Variable domain in full (rest from reference TRBV5-1 and TRBJ2-1): KAGVTQTPRYLIKTRGQQVTLSCSPISGHRSVSWYQQTPGQGLQFLFEYFSETQRNKGNFPGRFSGRQFSNSRSEMNVSTLELGDSALYLCASSLGLGLSSYNEQFFGPGTRLTVL.

The J gene is TRBJ2-1, the V gene TRBV2; TCRdb selects TRBD2, and the lack of DNA leaves this call unchecked. Germline CDR1 and CDR2: SNHLY and FYNNEI. The CDR3 is 15 amino acids. This CDR3 reads CASTNKLAGAYEQFF.

The chain is built from TRBV4-1 and TRBJ2-1; TCRdb proposes TRBD2, but this gene call is untestable without DNA. The CDR3 runs 15 residues. The germline gives CDR1 MGHRA, CDR2 YSYEKL. CDR3 protein: CASSQAGGDPNEQFF.

The rearrangement joins TRBV20-1 to TRBJ1-3. From germline, CDR1 is DFQATT and CDR2 SNEGSKA (reference sequence). The CDR3 is made up of 13 amino acids. CDR3 residues: CSALAAVWNTIYF.

This chain joins TRBV27 and TRBJ2-7; absent DNA, TCRdb's TRBD1 call cannot be checked. CDR1 and CDR2 (germline): MNHEY, SMNVEV (reference sequence). The CDR3 extends over 14 amino acids. CDR3 loop: CASRPGGSTYEQYF.

V and J are TRBV27 and TRBJ1-4; TCRdb's assignment of TRBD1 cannot be checked, as there is no DNA. The CDR3 spans 14 residues. CDR1 MNHEY and CDR2 SMNVEV come from the germline V gene (reference sequence). The CDR3 here is CASSYRQANEKLFF. Drawing the rest from reference TRBV27 and TRBJ1-4, the complete variable domain is EAQVTQNPRYLITVTGKKLTVTCSQNMNHEYMSWYRQDPGLGLRQIYYSMNVEVTDKGDVPEGYKVSRKEKRNFPLILESPSPNQTSLYFCASSYRQANEKLFFGSGTQLSVL.

The chain couples TRBV14 to TRBJ2-3; no DNA is available, so the TRBD2 call from TCRdb remains unchecked. This CDR3 has 16 residues. CDR1 SGHDN and CDR2 FVKESK come from the germline V gene. The CDR3 region is CASSHQAGERTDTQYF.

The chain employs TRBV29-1 and TRBJ2-1; with no DNA, the TCRdb D assignment of TRBD1 cannot be verified. The germline V gene has CDR1 SQVTM and CDR2 ANQGSEA. CDR3 size: 15 residues. Here the CDR3 reads CSVDPPRGHYNEQFF.

The rearrangement uses TRBV28 and TRBJ2-4; as DNA is missing, the TRBD1 call by TCRdb cannot be tested. The CDR3 covers 14 residues. Germline-derived CDR1 and CDR2 are MDHEN and SYDVKM. The CDR3 here is CASSLRDRVNIQYF.

The rearrangement uses TRBV5-1 and TRBJ2-7; TCRdb reports TRBD1, a call that lacks DNA to check it against. There are 13 residues in the CDR3. CDR1 is SGHRS and CDR2 is YFSETQ in the germline V gene. The CDR3 sequence is CASSLFQGYEQYF.

CDR3 amino acids: CASSPGTGGVDEQFF. V is TRBV5-4 and J is TRBJ2-1; TCRdb gives TRBD1 as the D gene, but with no DNA this cannot be confirmed. The CDR3 is 15 residues long. The germline V gene has CDR1 SGHNT and CDR2 YYREEE (reference sequence). The full variable domain, completed using reference TRBV5-4 and TRBJ2-1, is ETGVTQSPTHLIKTRGQQVTLRCSSQSGHNTVSWYQQALGQGPQFIFQYYREEENGRGNFPPRFSGLQFPNYSSELNVNALELDDSALYLCASSPGTGGVDEQFFGPGTRLTVL.

The gene calls are TRBV7-6 and TRBJ2-2; TCRdb names TRBD2, which stays unverified in the absence of DNA. Germline-derived CDR1 and CDR2 are SGHVS and FNYEAQ. This CDR3 spans 17 amino acids. This chain's CDR3 is CASSSEADPSGTGELFF.

V usage is TRBV20-1 and J usage is TRBJ1-4; the TCRdb D gene call, TRBD1, has no DNA to confirm it. The germline V gene has CDR1 DFQATT and CDR2 SNEGSKA (reference sequence). The CDR3 sequence is 14 residues long. The CDR3 spells CSARPGQENEKLFF.

The J gene is TRBJ2-1, the V gene TRBV4-2; TCRdb outputs TRBD2, but without DNA this stays unchecked. The CDR3 is 16 residues long. In germline, CDR1 is LGHNA, CDR2 YNFKEQ. CDR3 sequence: CASSQGVAGGRNEQFF.

This chain connects TRBV15 to TRBJ2-1; TCRdb gives TRBD2 as the D gene, but with no DNA this cannot be confirmed. This CDR3 contains 13 residues. Looked up from germline, CDR1 is LNHNV and CDR2 is YYDKDF (reference sequence). The CDR3 reads CATSRPTGGEQFF.

The chain is built from TRBV6-6 and TRBJ2-2. Germline V gene lookup returns CDR1 MNHNY and CDR2 SVGAGI (reference sequence). The CDR3 loop spans 13 amino acids. The CDR3 here is CASSNIRTGELFF.

The V call is TRBV5-1, the J call TRBJ2-2; there is no DNA to check the TCRdb D call of TRBD1. The CDR3 is made up of 15 amino acids. In germline, CDR1 is SGHRS, CDR2 YFSETQ. This CDR3 is CASSYGQGGTGELFF.

This rearrangement joins TRBV7-9 to TRBJ2-5; the TRBD1 assignment by TCRdb is unverifiable without DNA. This CDR3 comprises 16 residues. Germline CDR1 is SEHNR and CDR2 is FQNEAQ (reference sequence). This chain's CDR3 is CASSLVSDSGKETQYF.

The chain uses TRBV9 and TRBJ1-2. The CDR3 has 14 residues. Germline V gene lookup returns CDR1 SGDLS and CDR2 YYNGEE. The CDR3 loop is CASSAQGGGSGYTF.

This chain uses TRBV7-9 with TRBJ2-7; there is no DNA to check the TCRdb D call of TRBD2. The CDR3 length is 12 residues. CDR1 SEHNR and CDR2 FQNEAQ come from the germline V gene (reference sequence). CDR3 amino acids: CASTPDTIGYGF.